The present T cell receptor (beta chain) was sequenced within a study of CD8 T cells in ankylosing spondylitis. Broader study findings: Disease-linked clones reportedly concentrated significantly in matched ankylosing spondylitis synovial fluid. Both synovial fluid and blood in reactive arthritis had previously been reported to carry some motif variants. Seemingly distinctive of ankylosing spondylitis blood was a TCR beta motif formed by eight highly homologous variants. Relatively scarce in peripheral blood, disease-linked clones were CD8+.

The CDR3 sequence is 16 residues long. Germline lookup yields CDR1 SGHTA and CDR2 FQGNSA. Trimming pared 2 bases from V and 2 bases from J, leaving 12 bases between. It was by quantitative 5'-RACE with molecular barcodes that TCR beta libraries were made. TCRdb fed the 5' RACE reads into MiXCR, producing one record per CDR3 protein. In the table there are hundreds of thousands of distinct CDR3 sequences, 12% of which are singletons. In its sample, this clonotype was seen many times. No antigen is known for it. The chain links TRBV7-2 to TRBJ2-2; tentatively, D is TRBD2 (6 bases). The sequence came from a male donor with ankylosing spondylitis. The sequenced material came from blood, either unsorted or a sorted T cell fraction (not recorded which). CDR3 sequence (DNA): TGTGCCAGCAGCTTATTCGGGACTCGTAACACCGGGGAGCTGTTTTTT. This translates into CASSLFGTRNTGELFF. Combining the CDR3 with reference TRBV7-2 and TRBJ2-2 gives the whole variable domain GAGVSQSPSNKVTEKGKDVELRCDPISGHTALYWYRQSLGQGLEFLIYFQGNSAPDKSGLPSDRFSAERTGGSVSTLTIQRTQQEDSAVYLCASSLFGTRNTGELFFGEGSRLTVL.